Listed below are T cell receptor beta chains from one sample, sequenced in a study of OX40 agonist ivuxolimab in advanced cancers. Measured with immunoSEQ multiplex PCR; TCRdb has only the in-frame clones, and not every one. In the table there are some 41,000 clones, just under 90% of which are singletons. The source material was CD4+ or CD8+ T cells sorted from blood, sampled in a trial of the OX40 agonist ivuxolimab. The receptor source for this set is an adult with an advanced solid tumor such as melanoma, head and neck, liver or kidney cancer. Each CDR3 is given with its conserved first and last residue. Fields, in order: D gene, J gene, V gene, clone size, CDR3 protein, CDR3 DNA. A D gene is named only where the DNA matches it firmly. Clone size, where shown, is once, few, many, or a class for clones that have expanded.

d_call: -; j_call: TRBJ1-1; v_call: TRBV28; clone_size: -; cdr3_aa: CASSFSGEAFF; cdr3_nt: TGTGCCAGCAGTTTTTCCGGTGAAGCTTTCTTT
d_call: -; j_call: TRBJ2-2; v_call: TRBV7-9; clone_size: -; cdr3_aa: CASSLDNTAGELFF; cdr3_nt: TGTGCCAGCAGCTTAGATAACACAGCCGGGGAGCTGTTTTTT
d_call: -; j_call: TRBJ1-4; v_call: TRBV2; clone_size: -; cdr3_aa: CASSWEKLFF; cdr3_nt: TGTGCCAGCAGTTGGGAAAAACTGTTTTTT
d_call: -; j_call: TRBJ2-3; v_call: TRBV30; clone_size: -; cdr3_aa: CAWSVSDTDTQYF; cdr3_nt: TGTGCCTGGAGTGTGAGCGACACAGATACGCAGTATTTT
d_call: TRBD2; j_call: TRBJ2-7; v_call: TRBV7-2; clone_size: -; cdr3_aa: CASSGLAGGEQYF; cdr3_nt: TGTGCCAGCAGCGGACTAGCGGGTGGCGAGCAGTACTTC
d_call: -; j_call: TRBJ2-1; v_call: TRBV5-8; clone_size: -; cdr3_aa: CASSLGLGATNEQFF; cdr3_nt: TGTGCCAGCAGCTTGGGCTTAGGGGCCACCAATGAGCAGTTCTTC
d_call: -; j_call: TRBJ2-3; v_call: TRBV27; clone_size: -; cdr3_aa: CASRPRGNRDLGRTDTQYF; cdr3_nt: TGTGCCAGCAGACCGAGGGGGAACAGGGATCTCGGTCGCACAGATACGCAGTATTTT
d_call: TRBD1; j_call: TRBJ2-7; v_call: TRBV5-4; clone_size: -; cdr3_aa: CASSRGQESSGQYF; cdr3_nt: TGTGCCAGCAGCCGGGGACAGGAGTCCTCGGGGCAGTACTTC
d_call: -; j_call: TRBJ2-7; v_call: TRBV5-6; clone_size: once; cdr3_aa: CASNRDHEQYF; cdr3_nt: TGTGCCAGCAACAGGGATCACGAGCAGTACTTC
d_call: -; j_call: TRBJ2-5; v_call: TRBV6-6; clone_size: -; cdr3_aa: CASRPGARETQYF; cdr3_nt: TGTGCCAGCAGGCCGGGGGCCCGGGAGACCCAGTACTTC
d_call: TRBD1; j_call: TRBJ1-1; v_call: TRBV5-1; clone_size: -; cdr3_aa: CASSLAGQGSEAFF; cdr3_nt: TGCGCCAGCAGCTTGGCGGGACAGGGGTCTGAAGCTTTCTTT
d_call: TRBD1; j_call: TRBJ1-5; v_call: TRBV6-1; clone_size: once; cdr3_aa: CASSEGGTGVWQPQHF; cdr3_nt: TGTGCCAGCAGTGAAGGAGGAACAGGGGTTTGGCAGCCCCAGCATTTT
d_call: -; j_call: TRBJ1-2; v_call: TRBV11-1; clone_size: -; cdr3_aa: CASSKMTVGNYGYTF; cdr3_nt: TGTGCCAGCAGCAAAATGACAGTTGGGAACTATGGCTACACCTTC
d_call: TRBD1; j_call: TRBJ2-7; v_call: TRBV11-3; clone_size: -; cdr3_aa: CASSLSTGTGRDEQYF; cdr3_nt: TGTGCCAGCAGCTTATCAACCGGGACAGGGAGGGACGAGCAGTACTTC
d_call: TRBD1; j_call: TRBJ2-1; v_call: TRBV7-3; clone_size: -; cdr3_aa: CASSSRGNEQFF; cdr3_nt: TGTGCCAGCAGCTCCAGGGGGAATGAGCAGTTCTTC
d_call: -; j_call: TRBJ2-1; v_call: TRBV11-2; clone_size: -; cdr3_aa: CASSLETRVNEQFF; cdr3_nt: TGTGCCAGCAGCTTAGAGACAAGGGTCAATGAGCAGTTCTTC
d_call: TRBD2; j_call: TRBJ2-1; v_call: TRBV27; clone_size: -; cdr3_aa: CASSKQGSGRDEQFF; cdr3_nt: TGTGCCAGCAGCAAACAGGGTAGCGGGAGGGATGAGCAGTTCTTC